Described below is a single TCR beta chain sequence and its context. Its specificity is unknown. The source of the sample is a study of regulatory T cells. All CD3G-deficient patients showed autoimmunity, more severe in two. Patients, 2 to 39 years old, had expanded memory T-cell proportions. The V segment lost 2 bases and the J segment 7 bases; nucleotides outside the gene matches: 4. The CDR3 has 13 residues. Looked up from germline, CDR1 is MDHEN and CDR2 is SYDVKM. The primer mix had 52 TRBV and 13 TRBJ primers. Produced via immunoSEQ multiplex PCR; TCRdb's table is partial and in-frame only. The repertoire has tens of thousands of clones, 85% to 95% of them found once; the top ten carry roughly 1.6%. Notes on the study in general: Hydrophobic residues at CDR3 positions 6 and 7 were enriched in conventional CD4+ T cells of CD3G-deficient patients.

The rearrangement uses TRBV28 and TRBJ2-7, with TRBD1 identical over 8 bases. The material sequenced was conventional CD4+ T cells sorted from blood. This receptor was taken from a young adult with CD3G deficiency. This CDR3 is CASSLQGAGEQYF. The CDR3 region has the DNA TGTGCCAGCAGTTTACAGGGGGCGGGGGAGCAGTACTTC.